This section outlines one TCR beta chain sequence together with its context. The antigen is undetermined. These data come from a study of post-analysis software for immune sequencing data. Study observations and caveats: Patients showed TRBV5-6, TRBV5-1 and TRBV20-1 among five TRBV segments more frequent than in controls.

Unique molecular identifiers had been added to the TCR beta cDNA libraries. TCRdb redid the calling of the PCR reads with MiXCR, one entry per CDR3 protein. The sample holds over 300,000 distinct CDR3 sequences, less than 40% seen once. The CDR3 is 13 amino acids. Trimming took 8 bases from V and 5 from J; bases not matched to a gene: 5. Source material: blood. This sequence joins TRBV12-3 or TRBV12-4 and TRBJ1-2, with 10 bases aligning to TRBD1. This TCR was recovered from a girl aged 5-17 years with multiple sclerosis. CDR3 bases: TGTGCCAGCGGCTCGGGACAGGGGTATGGCTACACCTTC. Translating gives CASGSGQGYGYTF.